This T cell receptor beta chain was captured by sequencing in a study of neurological immune-mediated disorders. Study-wide results and caveats: Patients with HTLV-1-associated myelopathy showed the most TCR clonal expansion. Those with multiple sclerosis showed the least, falling below healthy controls.

Many counts were recorded for this clonotype. Its antigen remains unidentified. The CDR3 covers 13 residues. Trimming took 5 bases from V and 2 from J, leaving 9 bases between them. Looked up from germline, CDR1 is SGHTA and CDR2 is FQGNSA. The team produced cDNA through 5'RACE using 10-nucleotide random UMIs. MiXCR, run by TCRdb on the 5' RACE reads, gives a single entry per CDR3 protein. The sample lists about 33,000 distinct CDR3 sequences, approximately 1.5% seen once, with about a tenth in the top ten. Sequencing was carried out using PBMCs. The rearrangement uses TRBV7-2 and TRBJ1-2, with D maybe TRBD1 (6 bases). The receptor's source is a woman in her twenties or thirties with multiple sclerosis. The CDR3 DNA sequence: TGTGCCAGCAGCCCCAGGGGAAACTATGGCTACACCTTC. This translates into CASSPRGNYGYTF.